This TCR beta chain appears in the sequencing data of a study of CD8+ T cells in alopecia areata. Turning to the study itself: Each day, treated patients took oral tofacitinib twice, at 5 to 10 mg per dose.

Germline-derived CDR1 and CDR2 are SEHNR and FQNEAQ (reference sequence). There are 14 residues in the CDR3. V was clipped by 8 bases and J by 4 bases, with 16 bases between them. Study-level points and caveats: Clonality in the scalp and expanded CD8+ clones ranked among the top 100 were significantly decreased by tofacitinib. TCR sharing across patients was less clear than in mice, possibly HLA-related. Lesional scalp displayed greater clonality than normal scalp, most notably in alopecia totalis/universalis.

Concerning this clone itself: The antigen remains undetermined.

Treatment defined: oral pan-JAK inhibitor, 5-10 mg twice daily. Reverse transcribed after extraction, RNA yielded cDNA as the sequencing template. The repertoire was sequenced with immunoSEQ multiplex PCR; TCRdb's copy has only in-frame clones and lacks some. The sample lists approximately 280,000 clones, 58% seen once, with approximately 1.7% in the top ten. The chain has TRBV7-9 and TRBJ2-3; TRBD1 or TRBD2 may be the D gene (5 bases each). The TCR was taken from a human donor with alopecia areata. Here the sequenced sample was CD4+ T cells sorted from blood, taken at week 24, from a patient treated with tofacitinib. CDR3 loop: CASSSGHQADTQYF. The CDR3 region has the DNA TGTGCCAGCTCAAGCGGACACCAGGCAGATACGCAGTATTTT. Using reference TRBV7-9 and TRBJ2-3 for the parts outside the CDR3, the full variable domain is DTGVSQNPRHKITKRGQNVTFRCDPISEHNRLYWYRQTLGQGPEFLTYFQNEAQLEKSRLLSDRFSAERPKGSFSTLEIQRTEQGDSAMYLCASSSGHQADTQYFGPGTRLTVL.